The next 28 T cell receptor beta chains were all read from a single sample in a study of blood T cell repertoires in COVID-19. TCRdb's table, derived via immunoSEQ multiplex PCR, lists solely in-frame clones and lacks some. The sample consists of approximately 260,000 clones, roughly 83% of them appearing once. Sequences were obtained from peripheral blood. The source of these receptors is an elderly woman with acute or convalescent COVID-19.

The CDR3 bases are TGTGCCAGCAGCCAAGATGAGGGGGGGCGGACAGATACGCAGTATTTT. It codes for CASSQDEGGRTDTQYF. V and J are TRBV4-2 and TRBJ2-3; D may be TRBD2 (7 bases). Trimming cost V 0 bases and J 3 bases, with 13 bases left between them. This CDR3 is built from 16 residues. Germline loops: CDR1 LGHNA, CDR2 YNFKEQ.

The V and J genes are TRBV6-5 and TRBJ1-1, with TRBD1 matching over 8 bases. This CDR3 has 15 residues. V was clipped by 6 bases and J by 5 bases; unmatched bases: 11. Germline CDR1 is MNHEY and CDR2 is SVGAGI. CDR3 nucleotides: TGTGCCAGCAGCCCCAGGCGGACAGGGTGGACTGAAGCTTTCTTT. Amino acids: CASSPRRTGWTEAFF.

The chain employs TRBV5-1 and TRBJ2-5, with 7 bases lining up with TRBD1. Germline assignment: CDR1 SGHRS and CDR2 YFSETQ. V was clipped by 5 bases and J by 6 bases; unmatched bases: 7. CDR3 length: 13 amino acids. The CDR3 nucleotides are TGCGCCAGCAGTCGTGACAGGGACAAGACCCAGTACTTC. Protein product: CASSRDRDKTQYF.

V is TRBV29-1 and J is TRBJ2-7; no clear D. CDR1 and CDR2 from the germline V gene are SQVTM and ANQGSEA. V was clipped by 4 bases and J by 3 bases, with 10 bases between them. This CDR3 contains 12 residues. The CDR3 reads CSVGLGDYEQYF. The CDR3 DNA reads as TGCAGCGTTGGGCTGGGCGACTACGAGCAGTACTTC.

V is TRBV3-1 (or the pseudogene TRBV3-2) and J is TRBJ1-1; 9 nucleotides align to TRBD1. J gave up 1 base and V 4 bases, and 4 bases lay outside the gene matches. Germline V CDR1 and CDR2: LGHDT, YNNKEL (reference sequence). The CDR3 loop spans 15 amino acids. CDR3 protein: CASSPGGQGNTEAFF. In nucleotides, the CDR3 is TGTGCCAGCAGCCCCGGGGGACAGGGGAACACTGAAGCTTTCTTT.

The V call is TRBV7-8, the J call TRBJ2-3, with D possibly being TRBD2 (7 bases). The CDR3 loop spans 18 amino acids. Germline V lookup: CDR1 SGHVS, CDR2 FQNEAQ. Trimming removed 0 bases at V and 6 bases at J, with 22 bases between. The CDR3 loop is CASSLALGVRGAGDTQYF. The CDR3 region has the DNA TGTGCCAGCAGCTTAGCGCTTGGTGTCCGGGGGGCGGGGGATACGCAGTATTTT.

This clone was seen a handful of times. This chain's CDR3 is CASRASGASQPQHF. Here the CDR3 DNA reads TGTGCCAGCAGGGCTTCAGGGGCGAGTCAGCCCCAGCATTTT. This chain links TRBV6-5 with TRBJ1-5; D is perhaps TRBD1 (6 bases). The CDR3 contains 14 residues. V was pared by 6 bases and J by 6 bases, with 15 bases between. Germline-derived CDR1 and CDR2 are MNHEY and SVGAGI.

The V call is TRBV28, the J call TRBJ2-2, with D possibly matching TRBD1 (6 bases). V was clipped by 4 bases and J by 3 bases, with 9 bases between them. The germline gives CDR1 MDHEN, CDR2 SYDVKM. The CDR3 spans 14 residues. The CDR3 DNA is TGTGCCAGCAGTTCCCAGGGGCACACCGGGGAGCTGTTTTTT. Translated: CASSSQGHTGELFF.

The rearrangement uses TRBV23-1 and TRBJ1-1, with 8 bases matching TRBD1. TRBV23-1 is reported as an ORF; its role is uncertain. This CDR3 is built from 15 residues. The trim removed 3 bases at V and 3 bases at J, leaving 6 bases unmatched. CDR3 amino acids: CASSQQGQVDTEAFF. CDR3 nucleotide sequence: TGCGCCAGCAGTCAGCAGGGACAGGTCGACACTGAAGCTTTCTTT.

This sequence joins TRBV5-1 and TRBJ2-5, with 10 bases identical to TRBD2. Trimming at V came to 0 bases and at J to 1 base, leaving 6 bases not matched to a gene. The CDR3 has 17 residues. Germline assignment: CDR1 SGHRS and CDR2 YFSETQ. The CDR3 sequence: CASSLGSSGGLQETQYF. In nucleotides, the CDR3 is TGCGCCAGCAGCTTGGGGAGTAGCGGGGGGCTCCAAGAGACCCAGTACTTC. The full variable domain, with the rest looked up from reference TRBV5-1 and TRBJ2-5, is KAGVTQTPRYLIKTRGQQVTLSCSPISGHRSVSWYQQTPGQGLQFLFEYFSETQRNKGNFPGRFSGRQFSNSRSEMNVSTLELGDSALYLCASSLGSSGGLQETQYFGPGTRLLVL.

The chain uses TRBV7-9 and TRBJ1-2, with D perhaps TRBD1 (5 bases). Looked up from germline, CDR1 is SEHNR and CDR2 is FQNEAQ (reference sequence). This CDR3 comprises 16 residues. Trimming removed 3 bases from V and 2 bases from J, with 16 bases in between. The CDR3 spells CASSLYVLTGNYGYTF. Here the CDR3 DNA reads TGTGCCAGCAGCTTGTACGTATTAACAGGAAACTATGGCTACACCTTC.

The rearrangement uses TRBV18 and TRBJ2-4; no definite D call. Germline CDR1 is KGHSH and CDR2 is LQKENI. The germline V and J ends were trimmed by 6 bases and 0 bases, with 18 bases remaining between them. This CDR3 is built from 17 residues. The CDR3: CASSTTRSSGAKNIQYF. For the CDR3, the DNA is TGTGCCAGCTCCACAACCCGGAGCTCTGGAGCCAAAAACATTCAGTACTTC.

This sequence joins TRBV18 and TRBJ1-1; the match to TRBD1 covers 7 bases. CDR3 length equals 14 residues. Looked up from germline, CDR1 is KGHSH and CDR2 is LQKENI. The V gene end was trimmed by 5 bases and the J gene end by 5 bases; junction bases not matched to a gene: 8. This CDR3 reads CASSSRDRGTEAFF. CDR3 nucleotide sequence: TGTGCCAGCTCATCCCGGGACAGAGGGACTGAAGCTTTCTTT.

This clone was seen more than once but under ten times. The chain has TRBV7-9 and TRBJ2-3; 9 bases map to TRBD1. This CDR3 spans 15 amino acids. Germline CDR1 SEHNR, CDR2 FQNEAQ (reference sequence). Trimming removed 6 bases from V and 5 bases from J; junction bases left unmatched: 9. The CDR3 here is CASSPGTGLGDTQYF. As DNA, the CDR3 is TGTGCCAGCAGTCCCGGGACAGGGTTGGGAGATACGCAGTATTTT. The whole variable domain, remainder taken from reference TRBV7-9 and TRBJ2-3, is DTGVSQNPRHKITKRGQNVTFRCDPISEHNRLYWYRQTLGQGPEFLTYFQNEAQLEKSRLLSDRFSAERPKGSFSTLEIQRTEQGDSAMYLCASSPGTGLGDTQYFGPGTRLTVL.

The chain joins TRBV19 to TRBJ1-2, with 8 bases fitting TRBD1. The CDR3 spans 15 residues. Looked up from germline, CDR1 is LNHDA and CDR2 is SQIVND (reference sequence). Trimming at V came to 8 bases and at J to 4 bases, leaving 12 bases not matched to a gene. CDR3 sequence (DNA): TGTGCCAGTTCATATGGACAGGGACGGGGCTATGGCTACACCTTC. It specifies CASSYGQGRGYGYTF.

The chain links TRBV29-1 to TRBJ2-1; the match to TRBD2 covers 11 bases. The CDR3 sequence is 14 residues long. CDR1 SQVTM and CDR2 ANQGSEA come from the germline V gene. The trim removed 5 bases at V and 3 bases at J, leaving 3 bases unmatched. This CDR3 is CSVTSGGLYNEQFF. CDR3 coding DNA: TGCAGCGTTACTAGCGGGGGACTCTACAATGAGCAGTTCTTC.

The chain employs TRBV6-5 and TRBJ2-2; weak D call: TRBD2 (5 bases). Germline V gene data show CDR1 as MNHEY and CDR2 as SVGAGI. CDR3 length: 14 amino acids. V was cut by 6 bases and J by 1 base, with 9 bases left in between. The CDR3 here is CASRPEGNTGELFF. The CDR3 coding sequence is TGTGCCAGCAGACCCGAGGGGAACACCGGGGAGCTGTTTTTT.

The chain uses TRBV5-1 and TRBJ1-5; no clear D. V lost 0 bases and J lost 3, with 10 bases in between. Looked up from germline, CDR1 is SGHRS and CDR2 is YFSETQ. This CDR3 contains 15 residues. The DNA of the CDR3 is TGCGCCAGCAGCTTGGAGGGAGGACTCAATCAGCCCCAGCATTTT. Its protein product is CASSLEGGLNQPQHF. The full variable domain, its missing parts supplied by reference TRBV5-1 and TRBJ1-5, is KAGVTQTPRYLIKTRGQQVTLSCSPISGHRSVSWYQQTPGQGLQFLFEYFSETQRNKGNFPGRFSGRQFSNSRSEMNVSTLELGDSALYLCASSLEGGLNQPQHFGDGTRLSIL.

The rearrangement links TRBV11-2 to TRBJ1-6; the match to TRBD1 covers 8 bases. Germline CDR1 reads SGHAT; CDR2 reads FQNNGV. With 1 base clipped from V and 4 bases from J, the junction kept 9 bases outside the gene matches. The length of the CDR3 is 18 residues. CDR3 residues: CASSLVGTGDVYNSPLHF. The CDR3 coding sequence is TGTGCCAGCAGCTTAGTTGGGACAGGCGATGTATATAATTCACCCCTCCACTTT.

The V gene is TRBV5-1, the J gene TRBJ2-3, with unresolved D. The ends were cut back, 3 bases at V and 4 bases at J, with 9 bases in the middle. In germline, CDR1 is SGHRS, CDR2 YFSETQ. The CDR3 length is 13 residues. CDR3 residues: CASSSLIPDTQYF. The CDR3 DNA reads as TGCGCCAGCAGCTCCCTAATACCAGATACGCAGTATTTT. Looking up the rest from reference TRBV5-1 and TRBJ2-3 gives the full variable domain: KAGVTQTPRYLIKTRGQQVTLSCSPISGHRSVSWYQQTPGQGLQFLFEYFSETQRNKGNFPGRFSGRQFSNSRSEMNVSTLELGDSALYLCASSSLIPDTQYFGPGTRLTVL.

The J gene is TRBJ2-5, the V gene TRBV18; tentatively, D is TRBD2 (6 bases). The CDR3 spans 13 residues. Germline assignment: CDR1 KGHSH and CDR2 LQKENI. V was cut by 6 bases and J by 4 bases, with 12 bases left in between. The CDR3 sequence is CASSNRGGETQYF. In nucleotides, the CDR3 is TGTGCCAGCTCCAACCGGGGAGGAGAGACCCAGTACTTC.

The chain employs TRBV28 and TRBJ2-7; 8 bases align to TRBD2. Germline values: CDR1 MDHEN, CDR2 SYDVKM. The V and J ends lost 7 bases and 2 bases, in that order; junction bases with no gene match: 7. The CDR3 covers 14 residues. The CDR3 region is CASTGGGKAYEQYF. DNA for the CDR3: TGTGCCAGCACGGGCGGGGGGAAAGCCTACGAGCAGTACTTC.

The chain combines TRBV5-1 with TRBJ2-1; 7 positions agree with TRBD1. Germline V gene lookup returns CDR1 SGHRS and CDR2 YFSETQ. The junction had 15 bases not matched to a gene; V was cut back by 3 bases and J by 3 bases. This CDR3 has 18 residues. The CDR3 DNA sequence: TGCGCCAGCAGCTGGACCTCCGGACAGGTTACGATCTACAATGAGCAGTTCTTC. Protein sequence: CASSWTSGQVTIYNEQFF.

The chain employs TRBV27 and TRBJ2-3; 10 bases match TRBD1. V shed 2 bases and J 5 bases; nucleotides not matched to a gene: 10. The V gene's germline CDR1 is MNHEY and CDR2 SMNVEV (reference sequence). CDR3 length: 17 residues. The CDR3 bases are TGTGCCAGCAGTTTAAGTTTCGGGACAGGGGAGAGAGATACGCAGTATTTT. The encoded protein is CASSLSFGTGERDTQYF.

This rearrangement joins TRBV27 to TRBJ1-5; no clear D. The CDR3 contains 15 residues. The germline gives CDR1 MNHEY, CDR2 SMNVEV (reference sequence). V was clipped by 3 bases and J by 4 bases, with 13 bases between them. CDR3 sequence: CASSFAEGLNQPQHF. The CDR3 DNA is TGTGCCAGCAGTTTCGCGGAGGGTCTGAATCAGCCCCAGCATTTT.

The chain links TRBV27 to TRBJ2-2, with a tentative D call TRBD1 (5 bases). Per the germline V gene, CDR1 is MNHEY and CDR2 is SMNVEV (reference sequence). The V and J ends lost 4 bases and 1 base respectively, with 7 bases between them. The CDR3 is 14 residues long. CDR3 coding DNA: TGTGCCAGCAGTTCTACAGGGAACACCGGGGAGCTGTTTTTT. This translates into CASSSTGNTGELFF.

The rearrangement uses TRBV5-1 and TRBJ1-5; 9 bases line up with TRBD1. V gave up 4 bases and J gave up 6 bases; unmatched junction bases: 11. CDR1 and CDR2 from the germline V gene are SGHRS and YFSETQ. CDR3 length equals 16 residues. DNA of the CDR3: TGCGCCAGCAGCCCTACAACAGGGGGCCCCACTCAGCCCCAGCATTTT. Translating it yields CASSPTTGGPTQPQHF.

The V and J genes are TRBV6-5 and TRBJ2-7, with TRBD1 matching over 7 bases. The CDR3 covers 14 residues. CDR1 and CDR2 (germline): MNHEY, SVGAGI. The V and J ends lost 2 bases and 7 bases, in that order; junction bases with no gene match: 8. In nucleotides, the CDR3 is TGTGCCAGCAGTTACCGTAGGGGGCTAGGGGAGCAGTACTTC. Translating gives CASSYRRGLGEQYF.